Listed below are T cell receptor beta chains from one sample, sequenced in a study of tumor and adjacent non-tumor tissue in lung cancer. One entry per CDR3 protein results from TCRdb running MiXCR on the multiplex PCR reads. The sample lists 110,000 or so distinct CDR3 sequences, roughly 75% occurring once. Source material: lung tumor tissue. These receptors all come from a woman aged 60 to 75 with non-small cell lung cancer. Both conserved end residues are part of each CDR3. A D gene is named only where the DNA matches it firmly. Size is stated for part of the rows, as once, few or many counts, or as a class when the clone is expanded.

j_gene: TRBJ2-1; d_gene: .; v_gene: TRBV19; abundance: .; CDR3aa: CARSITRYNEQFF; CDR3nt: TGTGCCCGTAGTATAACCAGATACAATGAGCAGTTCTTC
j_gene: TRBJ1-1; d_gene: TRBD1; v_gene: TRBV20-1; abundance: many; CDR3aa: CSARRGQGDTEAFF; CDR3nt: TGCAGTGCTAGACGGGGACAGGGAGACACTGAAGCTTTCTTT
j_gene: TRBJ1-5; d_gene: .; v_gene: TRBV4-2; abundance: .; CDR3aa: CARSQGRDRPLYSNQSQHF; CDR3nt: TGTGCCAGGAGCCAAGGCCGGGACCGACCGCTTTATAGCAATCAGTCCCAGCATTTT
j_gene: TRBJ2-5; d_gene: .; v_gene: TRBV11-2; abundance: .; CDR3aa: CASSPQGDQETHYF; CDR3nt: TGTGCCAGCAGTCCACAGGGTGATCAAGAGACCCATTACTTC
j_gene: TRBJ2-1; d_gene: .; v_gene: TRBV4-3; abundance: .; CDR3aa: CASSQSTEIPFHEQLF; CDR3nt: TGCGCCAGCAGCCAATCAACAGAGATACCCTTCCATGAGCAGTTATTC
j_gene: TRBJ1-5; d_gene: .; v_gene: TRBV28; abundance: .; CDR3aa: CTNRSTGNQPQHF; CDR3nt: TGTACCAACAGATCGACAGGCAATCAGCCCCAGCATTTT
j_gene: TRBJ1-1; d_gene: .; v_gene: TRBV11-2; abundance: .; CDR3aa: CASSLVGTMNTEAVF; CDR3nt: TGTGCCAGCAGCTTAGTTGGGACCATGAACACTGAAGCTGTCTTT
j_gene: TRBJ2-7; d_gene: .; v_gene: TRBV12-3/TRBV12-4; abundance: many; CDR3aa: CASSTSYEQYF; CDR3nt: TGTGCCAGCAGTACTAGCTACGAGCAGTACTTC
j_gene: TRBJ2-4; d_gene: .; v_gene: TRBV6-1; abundance: .; CDR3aa: CASSTADQETQYF; CDR3nt: TGTGCCAGCAGTACGGCGGATCAAGAGACTCAGTACTTC
j_gene: TRBJ2-7; d_gene: .; v_gene: TRBV5-5; abundance: .; CDR3aa: CASSLDAGRQYF; CDR3nt: TGTGCCAGCAGCCTGGACGCGGGCAGGCAGTACTTC
j_gene: TRBJ2-3; d_gene: TRBD2; v_gene: TRBV4-3; abundance: .; CDR3aa: CSSSKGTRGADTQYF; CDR3nt: TGCTCCAGCAGCAAAGGGACTAGGGGGGCAGATACGCAGTATTTT
j_gene: TRBJ2-2; d_gene: .; v_gene: TRBV20-1; abundance: .; CDR3aa: CSSRDERGMHTGELFF; CDR3nt: TGCAGTTCTAGAGATGAGAGAGGGATGCACACCGGGGAGCTGTTTTTT
j_gene: TRBJ1-2; d_gene: .; v_gene: TRBV28; abundance: .; CDR3aa: CASIRAGVIEINYGYTF; CDR3nt: TGTGCCAGCATTCGAGCAGGGGTGATAGAGATTAACTATGGCTACACCTTC
j_gene: TRBJ2-1; d_gene: .; v_gene: TRBV4-3; abundance: .; CDR3aa: CVSSQWGGGNGKFF; CDR3nt: .
j_gene: TRBJ2-7; d_gene: .; v_gene: TRBV10-3; abundance: .; CDR3aa: CAINTVSPEQYF; CDR3nt: TGTGCCATCAATACCGTGAGTCCTGAGCAGTACTTC
j_gene: TRBJ1-1; d_gene: .; v_gene: TRBV6-2/TRBV6-3; abundance: .; CDR3aa: CASIRTDGGNTEAFF; CDR3nt: TGTGCCAGCATCCGGACCGATGGAGGGAACACTGAAGCTTTCTTT
j_gene: TRBJ2-7; d_gene: .; v_gene: TRBV11-2; abundance: .; CDR3aa: CAISLFPDRGFSYEQYF; CDR3nt: TGTGCCATCAGCTTATTTCCGGATCGGGGGTTCTCCTATGAGCAGTACTTC
j_gene: TRBJ1-4; d_gene: .; v_gene: TRBV4-2; abundance: .; CDR3aa: CASSQERGGEKLFF; CDR3nt: TGTGCCAGCAGCCAAGAAAGGGGGGGTGAAAAACTGTTTTTT
j_gene: TRBJ1-1; d_gene: .; v_gene: TRBV2; abundance: once; CDR3aa: CASRESWDTEAFF; CDR3nt: TGTGCCAGCAGAGAATCCTGGGACACTGAAGCTTTCTTT
j_gene: TRBJ1-4; d_gene: TRBD1; v_gene: TRBV11-2; abundance: .; CDR3aa: CARSQWTGPYEKLFF; CDR3nt: TGTGCCCGCAGCCAATGGACAGGCCCATACGAAAAACTGTTTTTT
j_gene: TRBJ2-1; d_gene: .; v_gene: TRBV30; abundance: .; CDR3aa: CAWIEESHNEQFF; CDR3nt: TGTGCCTGGATTGAGGAAAGTCACAATGAGCAGTTCTTC
j_gene: TRBJ1-2; d_gene: .; v_gene: TRBV20-1; abundance: .; CDR3aa: CSASSERSGYAF; CDR3nt: TGCAGTGCTAGCAGTGAGCGTTCCGGCTACGCCTTC
j_gene: TRBJ2-3; d_gene: TRBD1; v_gene: TRBV6-5; abundance: many; CDR3aa: CASSDRAGTDTQYF; CDR3nt: TGTGCCAGCAGTGACAGGGCTGGCACAGATACGCAGTATTTT
j_gene: TRBJ2-3; d_gene: .; v_gene: TRBV11-2; abundance: .; CDR3aa: CASSLRNGKTDRQYF; CDR3nt: TGTGCCAGCAGCTTAAGGAACGGGAAGACAGATAGGCAGTATTTT
j_gene: TRBJ2-7; d_gene: .; v_gene: TRBV6-2/TRBV6-3; abundance: .; CDR3aa: CASSRGRGSHEQYF; CDR3nt: TGTGCCAGCAGCAGGGGACGGGGATCTCACGAGCAGTACTTC
j_gene: TRBJ2-1; d_gene: .; v_gene: TRBV20-1; abundance: .; CDR3aa: CSTRRDQYNEQFF; CDR3nt: TGCAGCACTAGAAGGGATCAATACAATGAGCAGTTCTTC
j_gene: TRBJ2-5; d_gene: TRBD2; v_gene: TRBV4-3; abundance: .; CDR3aa: CAISYRLAGGEIQYF; CDR3nt: TGCGCCATCAGCTACAGACTAGCGGGTGGGGAGATCCAGTACTTC
j_gene: TRBJ2-3; d_gene: TRBD2; v_gene: TRBV20-1; abundance: .; CDR3aa: CSARDASGRLSTDTQYF; CDR3nt: TGCAGTGCTAGAGACGCTAGCGGGAGGCTTAGCACAGATACGCAGTATTTT
j_gene: TRBJ1-6; d_gene: .; v_gene: TRBV20-1; abundance: .; CDR3aa: CSLIGDNSPLHF; CDR3nt: TGCAGCCTGATAGGGGATAATTCACCCCTCCACTTT
j_gene: TRBJ2-1; d_gene: .; v_gene: TRBV11-3; abundance: .; CDR3aa: CASSLEMTSGSHNEQFF; CDR3nt: TGTGCCAGCAGCTTAGAGATGACTAGTGGGAGCCACAATGAACAGTTTTTC
j_gene: TRBJ1-3; d_gene: .; v_gene: TRBV11-3; abundance: .; CDR3aa: CVTRVDSRNTIYF; CDR3nt: TGTGTCACCCGGGTGGACTCTAGAAACACCATATATTTT
j_gene: TRBJ2-1; d_gene: .; v_gene: TRBV5-1; abundance: .; CDR3aa: CASSLGTGANEQVF; CDR3nt: TGCGCCAGCAGCTTGGGGACGGGGGCGAATGAGCAGGTCTTC
j_gene: TRBJ1-1; d_gene: TRBD1; v_gene: TRBV11-1; abundance: medium-sized; CDR3aa: CASSLGRGTTEAFF; CDR3nt: TGTGCCAGCAGCTTGGGCAGGGGGACCACTGAAGCTTTCTTT
j_gene: TRBJ1-1; d_gene: TRBD1; v_gene: TRBV6-6; abundance: .; CDR3aa: CVRRAGGGFGTEAFF; CDR3nt: TGTGTCAGACGGGCAGGGGGCGGTTTTGGCACTGAAGCTTTCTTT
j_gene: TRBJ2-7; d_gene: .; v_gene: TRBV18; abundance: .; CDR3aa: CASSPGEGRPRMEQYF; CDR3nt: TGTGCCAGCTCACCGGGGGAAGGACGGCCGAGGATGGAACAGTACTTC
j_gene: TRBJ2-2; d_gene: TRBD1; v_gene: TRBV12-3/TRBV12-4; abundance: .; CDR3aa: CASSQTGGVDGELFF; CDR3nt: TGTGCCAGCAGCCAAACAGGGGGCGTCGACGGGGAGCTGTTTTTT
j_gene: TRBJ2-4; d_gene: .; v_gene: TRBV20-1; abundance: .; CDR3aa: CSARIVVTGGENIEYF; CDR3nt: TGCAGTGCTAGAATCGTAGTTACAGGGGGGGAAAACATCGAGTACTTC
j_gene: TRBJ2-1; d_gene: TRBD2; v_gene: TRBV20-1; abundance: .; CDR3aa: CNAPDAARTSGRGEHFF; CDR3nt: TGCAATGCCCCTGACGCCGCGAGGACTAGCGGGAGAGGCGAGCACTTCTTC
j_gene: TRBJ1-5; d_gene: .; v_gene: TRBV11-3; abundance: .; CDR3aa: CASRRYGGDTQHF; CDR3nt: TGTGCCAGCAGACGGTACGGCGGGGATACGCAGCATTTT
j_gene: TRBJ1-4; d_gene: .; v_gene: TRBV5-1; abundance: .; CDR3aa: CTSSLVQGGDEKLFF; CDR3nt: TGCACCAGCAGCTTGGTACAGGGTGGTGATGAAAAACTGTTTTTT
j_gene: TRBJ2-2; d_gene: TRBD1; v_gene: TRBV12-3/TRBV12-4; abundance: .; CDR3aa: CVSKSGQGRSGELFF; CDR3nt: TGTGTCAGCAAGTCTGGACAGGGGAGATCCGGGGAGCTGTTTTTT
j_gene: TRBJ1-2; d_gene: TRBD1; v_gene: TRBV20-1; abundance: many; CDR3aa: CSARIGQVYGYTF; CDR3nt: TGCAGTGCTAGAATCGGACAGGTATACGGCTACACCTTC
j_gene: TRBJ2-7; d_gene: TRBD2; v_gene: TRBV11-2; abundance: .; CDR3aa: CASSLTSGGGGYEQYF; CDR3nt: TGTGCCAGCAGCTTGACTAGCGGGGGGGGGGGCTACGAGCAGTACTTC
j_gene: TRBJ2-5; d_gene: TRBD2; v_gene: TRBV28; abundance: .; CDR3aa: CTSGLAGEETQYF; CDR3nt: TGTACCAGCGGACTAGCGGGAGAAGAGACCCAGTACTTC
j_gene: TRBJ1-2; d_gene: .; v_gene: TRBV5-1; abundance: .; CDR3aa: CASNPDGGQYGYTF; CDR3nt: TGCGCCAGCAACCCGGACGGGGGGCAGTATGGCTACACCTTC
j_gene: TRBJ1-2; d_gene: .; v_gene: TRBV28; abundance: .; CDR3aa: CASKSYRTPYGYTF; CDR3nt: TGTGCCAGCAAATCTTACCGGACACCATATGGCTACACCTTC
j_gene: TRBJ2-2; d_gene: .; v_gene: TRBV11-1; abundance: few; CDR3aa: CASSPRLVGESTEELFF; CDR3nt: TGTGCCAGCAGCCCTCGACTAGTGGGAGAATCCACCGAGGAGCTGTTTTTT
j_gene: TRBJ2-6; d_gene: TRBD2; v_gene: TRBV7-2; abundance: once; CDR3aa: CTSRAGGAGGANVLTF; CDR3nt: TGTACCAGCAGGGCCGGGGGGGCTGGTGGTGCCAACGTCCTGACTTTC
j_gene: TRBJ1-3; d_gene: .; v_gene: TRBV20-1; abundance: .; CDR3aa: CSVSTGVFGITIYF; CDR3nt: TGCAGTGTCTCAACAGGTGTCTTCGGAATCACCATATATTTT
j_gene: TRBJ2-5; d_gene: .; v_gene: TRBV29-1; abundance: .; CDR3aa: CIAHLGGETQYF; CDR3nt: TGCATCGCCCATCTCGGGGGAGAGACCCAGTACTTC
j_gene: TRBJ1-2; d_gene: .; v_gene: TRBV6-2/TRBV6-3; abundance: .; CDR3aa: CAISTYEPGNRGYTF; CDR3nt: TGTGCCATCAGTACTTACGAACCGGGCAACCGCGGTTACACCTTC
j_gene: TRBJ2-5; d_gene: TRBD2; v_gene: TRBV7-8; abundance: .; CDR3aa: CVSSFRIAGASETQYF; CDR3nt: TGTGTCAGCAGCTTTAGAATAGCGGGGGCTTCAGAGACCCAGTACTTC
j_gene: TRBJ2-7; d_gene: TRBD1; v_gene: TRBV11-2; abundance: .; CDR3aa: CASSFTGGCEQYF; CDR3nt: TGTGCCAGCAGCTTTACAGGGGGCTGCGAGCAATACTTC
j_gene: TRBJ2-1; d_gene: TRBD1; v_gene: TRBV11-2; abundance: .; CDR3aa: CAGSVRTRTGNNELFF; CDR3nt: TGTGCCGGCAGCGTACGGACCCGGACAGGGAACAATGAGCTGTTCTTC
j_gene: TRBJ2-5; d_gene: .; v_gene: TRBV28; abundance: once; CDR3aa: CANSLGETQYF; CDR3nt: TGTGCCAACAGTTTAGGGGAGACCCAGTACTTC